Below are 26 T cell receptor beta chains sequenced from a single sample in a study of vaccination and CD4 T cells after COVID-19. Antigen specificity for these receptors is unknown. The treatment denotes: roughly ten-day PBMC culture with coronavirus spike peptide pools or control peptides (ViraFEST assay). CD4+ T cells that had been cultured provided DNA sequenced with the Oncomine TCR Beta short-read assay. TCRdb re-called the PCR reads through MiXCR, storing one row per CDR3 protein. The sample holds about 13,000 distinct CDR3 sequences, around a quarter seen once. Sequenced input: CD4+ T cells from blood, cultured in vitro. All receptors derive from a human donor who had recovered from COVID-19.

V is TRBV10-2 and J is TRBJ1-2; 11 bases match TRBD1. V lost 8 bases, J lost 1 base, and 12 bases stayed unmatched. Per germline, CDR1 WSHSY and CDR2 SAAADI. The CDR3 length is 17 residues. CDR3 DNA sequence: TGCGCCAGCGGACAGGGGGCAGTTCTCTCGGATAACTATGGCTACACCTTC. Protein sequence: CASGQGAVLSDNYGYTF.

This sequence joins TRBV7-2 and TRBJ1-4; D perhaps matches TRBD1 (6 bases). V lost 5 bases, J lost 4 bases, and 14 bases lay in between. The length of the CDR3 is 15 residues. Germline V gene sequence: CDR1 SGHTA, CDR2 FQGNSA. The CDR3 nucleotides read TGTGCCAGCAGCCCTAGGACAGCTAGTAATGAAAAACTGTTTTTT. Translating it yields CASSPRTASNEKLFF.

The chain couples TRBV7-2 to TRBJ2-4; 8 nucleotides agree with TRBD1. With 4 bases clipped from V and 2 bases from J, the junction kept 10 bases outside the gene matches. There are 17 residues in the CDR3. CDR1 and CDR2 from the germline V gene are SGHTA and FQGNSA. CDR3 region: CASSYRWTGLTKNIQYF. Written as DNA, the CDR3 is TGTGCCAGCAGCTACCGCTGGACAGGGCTAACCAAAAACATTCAGTACTTC.

This clonotype turned up a few times. This chain joins TRBV25-1 and TRBJ2-7; TRBD1 matches at 9 bases. V trimming: 7 bases; J trimming: 4 bases; junction bases outside the gene matches: 11. CDR1 and CDR2 (germline): MGHDK, SYGVNS. The CDR3 spans 15 residues. The CDR3 is CASTGGAGQGYEQYF. CDR3 bases: TGTGCCAGCACTGGGGGGGCGGGACAGGGATACGAGCAGTACTTC.

The chain links TRBV21-1 to TRBJ2-7; the D call in the table, TRBD1, was not verified against the DNA. TRBV21-1 counts as a pseudogene. The CDR3 runs to 16 residues. This CDR3 reads CASSGTIGTGIYEQYF. DNA of the CDR3: TGTGCCAGCAGCGGAACAATAGGGACAGGGATTTACGAGCAGTACTTC.

This clonotype occurred a few times. The genes are TRBV6-1 and TRBJ2-2, with 11 bases lining up with TRBD2. The germline V gene encodes CDR1 MNHNS and CDR2 SASEGT. The CDR3 is 15 amino acids. V shed 7 bases, J shed 5 bases, and the junction held 6 bases outside the gene matches. The chain's CDR3 is CASNSGGAHTGELFF. CDR3 coding DNA: TGTGCCAGCAATAGCGGGGGGGCCCATACCGGGGAGCTGTTTTTT.

The chain links TRBV11-2 to TRBJ2-1; a weak D match, TRBD1 (5 bases). The V and J ends lost 8 bases and 7 bases respectively, with 24 bases between them. Germline values: CDR1 SGHAT, CDR2 FQNNGV. CDR3 size: 16 residues. CDR3 amino acids: CASSSILGRSGNEQFF. The CDR3 coding sequence is TGTGCCAGCTCATCGATTCTGGGGCGGTCCGGGAATGAGCAGTTCTTC.

This clonotype turned up a few times. This sequence joins TRBV19 and TRBJ1-4; D perhaps matches TRBD1 (5 bases). The V gene's germline CDR1 is LNHDA and CDR2 SQIVND (reference sequence). CDR3 length: 15 amino acids. The V end lost 9 bases, the J end lost 8 bases, and 22 bases lay between the germline ends. The CDR3 loop is CASRGLGAGSEKLFF. In DNA form, the CDR3 reads TGTGCCAGCCGGGGACTGGGAGCTGGATCAGAAAAACTGTTTTTT.

Only a few counts were recorded for this clonotype. This chain links TRBV10-1 with TRBJ1-4; D remains ambiguous. The CDR3 has 14 amino acids. Germline loops: CDR1 WNHNN, CDR2 SYGVQD (reference sequence). The germline V and J ends were trimmed by 3 bases and 10 bases, with 15 bases remaining between them. DNA of the CDR3: TGCGCCAGCAGTGATCACAGTGGGAGCGGAAAACTGTTTTTT. Its translation is CASSDHSGSGKLFF.

The gene calls are TRBV10-2 and TRBJ2-1; 10 bases align to TRBD2. This CDR3 is built from 15 residues. After removal of 3 bases from V and 2 bases from J, the junction contained 1 base not matched to a gene. In germline, CDR1 is WSHSY, CDR2 SAAADI. CDR3 DNA: TGCGCCAGCAGTGATACTAGCGGGGCCTACAATGAGCAGTTCTTC. This gives the protein CASSDTSGAYNEQFF.

Here the CDR3 DNA reads TGTGCCAGCAGCTTGGTTCCCACAGCGACAGATACGCAGTATTTT. Protein: CASSLVPTATDTQYF. The J gene is TRBJ2-3, the V gene TRBV5-5, with no clear D. CDR1 SGHKS and CDR2 YYEKEE come from the germline V gene (reference sequence). V gave up 0 bases and J gave up 3 bases, with 11 bases separating them. The CDR3 is made up of 15 amino acids.

The genes are TRBV28 and TRBJ1-5; D is undetermined. The germline CDR1 and CDR2 sequences are MDHEN and SYDVKM. The CDR3 sequence is 17 residues long. V was clipped by 1 base and J by 6 bases, with 19 bases between them. The CDR3 DNA reads as TGTGCCAGCAGTTTATTCAGCGTACGAGGGCCAAGTCAGCCCCAGCATTTT. Its translation is CASSLFSVRGPSQPQHF. The variable domain in full, with the rest retrieved from reference TRBV28 and TRBJ1-5, is DVKVTQSSRYLVKRTGEKVFLECVQDMDHENMFWYRQDPGLGLRLIYFSYDVKMKEKGDIPEGYSVSREKKERFSLILESASTNQTSMYLCASSLFSVRGPSQPQHFGDGTRLSIL.

The chain couples TRBV6-1 to TRBJ2-7; 10 nucleotides agree with TRBD1. The J segment lost 1 base and the V segment lost 6 bases, leaving 6 bases of the junction unmatched. This CDR3 comprises 15 residues. Germline CDR1 reads MNHNS; CDR2 reads SASEGT. The CDR3 region has the DNA TGTGCCAGCAGAAAACCGGGACAGGGGTCCTACGAGCAGTACTTC. Protein sequence: CASRKPGQGSYEQYF.

The rearrangement links TRBV19 to TRBJ2-3; 13 nucleotides line up with TRBD2. The CDR3 is 14 amino acids. After removal of 9 bases from V and 9 bases from J, the junction contained 9 bases not matched to a gene. CDR1 is LNHDA and CDR2 is SQIVND in the germline V gene (reference sequence). The CDR3 here is CASVTSGRSGTQYF. Here the CDR3 DNA reads TGTGCCAGCGTGACTAGCGGGAGGTCAGGCACGCAGTATTTT.

The V and J genes are TRBV6-2 or TRBV6-3 and TRBJ2-7; D is perhaps TRBD1 (5 bases). V lost 8 bases and J lost 2, with 13 bases in between. The germline CDR1 and CDR2 sequences are MNHEY and SVGEGT. This CDR3 spans 13 amino acids. The CDR3 sequence: CASAKTVTYEQYF. The CDR3 DNA sequence: TGTGCCAGCGCGAAGACAGTTACCTACGAGCAGTACTTC.

This clonotype was seen a handful of times. This chain joins TRBV20-1 and TRBJ1-2, with 7 bases that match TRBD1. V lost 7 bases, J lost 8 bases, and 13 bases stayed unmatched. In germline, CDR1 is DFQATT, CDR2 SNEGSKA (reference sequence). The CDR3 loop spans 13 amino acids. CDR3: CSVSTGTSYGYTF. CDR3 DNA: TGCAGTGTCTCGACAGGGACCTCCTACGGCTACACCTTC.

This clonotype has only a few counts. This chain uses TRBV18 with TRBJ2-5, with 7 bases matching TRBD2. The CDR3 consists of 15 residues. Germline assignment: CDR1 KGHSH and CDR2 LQKENI. With V trimmed by 0 bases and J by 1 base, 2 bases remained unmatched. CDR3 amino acids: CASSPPAGAQETQYF. CDR3 bases: TGTGCCAGCTCACCACCCGCGGGAGCCCAAGAGACCCAGTACTTC.

This clonotype was counted only a few times. The chain is built from TRBV27 and TRBJ2-5, with 12 positions matching TRBD2. With V trimmed by 3 bases and J by 9 bases, 2 bases remained unmatched. The CDR3 length is 13 residues. In germline, CDR1 is MNHEY, CDR2 SMNVEV (reference sequence). The CDR3 DNA sequence: TGTGCCAGCAGTTTTACTAGCGGGGGGTCCCAGTACTTC. Protein sequence: CASSFTSGGSQYF.

This clonotype turned up a few times. The CDR3 loop is CASSLDVWRRGTGELFF. In DNA, the CDR3 is TGTGCCAGCAGCTTAGATGTATGGCGGCGGGGCACCGGGGAGCTGTTTTTT. V usage is TRBV11-2 and J usage is TRBJ2-2; possible D gene TRBD2, 6 bases. Germline V gene sequence: CDR1 SGHAT, CDR2 FQNNGV. V was clipped by 0 bases and J by 4 bases, with 15 bases between them. The CDR3 runs 17 residues.

The chain is built from TRBV6-1 and TRBJ1-2; the match to TRBD1 covers 8 bases. V was clipped by 6 bases and J by 4 bases; unmatched bases: 7. This CDR3 is built from 14 residues. Germline lookup yields CDR1 MNHNS and CDR2 SASEGT. The CDR3 nucleotides read TGTGCCAGCAGGAAACAGGGGGGCCTCTATGGCTACACCTTC. This codes for CASRKQGGLYGYTF.

The CDR3 DNA reads TGTGCCAGCAATTACTTACAGGGGAACACTGAAGCTTTCTTT. It encodes CASNYLQGNTEAFF. The gene calls are TRBV27 and TRBJ1-1, with D perhaps matching TRBD1 (6 bases). The CDR3 is 14 amino acids. Trimming removed 7 bases at V and 1 base at J, with 13 bases between. Germline assignment: CDR1 MNHEY and CDR2 SMNVEV (reference sequence).

The rearrangement links TRBV30 to TRBJ2-5, with unresolved D. The V end was cut by 2 bases, the J end by 3 bases, with 7 bases between. The CDR3 has 12 residues. Germline values: CDR1 GTSNPN, CDR2 SVGIG (reference sequence). The CDR3 sequence: CAWSSVEETQYF. In DNA, the CDR3 is TGTGCCTGGAGTTCGGTAGAAGAGACCCAGTACTTC.

This clonotype has only a few counts. V usage is TRBV5-4 and J usage is TRBJ2-1; 7 nucleotides line up with TRBD1. The CDR3 runs to 15 residues. Germline V gives CDR1 SGHNT, CDR2 YYREEE (reference sequence). Trimming took 5 bases from V and 4 from J; bases not matched to a gene: 9. CDR3 amino acids: CASSHPRDSYNEQFF. In nucleotides, the CDR3 is TGTGCCAGCAGTCATCCCCGGGACAGTTACAATGAGCAGTTCTTC.

The chain employs TRBV2 and TRBJ2-3; D not resolved. The germline V gene encodes CDR1 SNHLY and CDR2 FYNNEI. V lost 2 bases, J lost 10 bases, and 10 bases lay in between. This CDR3 has 12 amino acids. CDR3 DNA sequence: TGTGCCAGCAGTGAATCGACGATGTCGCAGTATTTT. Protein: CASSESTMSQYF.

The chain carries TRBV7-2 and TRBJ2-1; 9 nucleotides align to TRBD1. V was clipped by 4 bases and J by 2 bases; unmatched bases: 3. This CDR3 spans 15 amino acids. Germline V gene lookup returns CDR1 SGHTA and CDR2 FQGNSA. CDR3 nucleotide sequence: TGTGCCAGCAGCTCTGACAGGGGGACCTACAATGAGCAGTTCTTC. It is translated as CASSSDRGTYNEQFF. Looking up the rest from reference TRBV7-2 and TRBJ2-1 gives the full variable domain: GAGVSQSPSNKVTEKGKDVELRCDPISGHTALYWYRQSLGQGLEFLIYFQGNSAPDKSGLPSDRFSAERTGGSVSTLTIQRTQQEDSAVYLCASSSDRGTYNEQFFGPGTRLTVL.

This clonotype was detected a few times. J is TRBJ1-2 and V is TRBV12-3 or TRBV12-4; perhaps TRBD1 as D (5 bases). V was clipped by 1 base and J by 8 bases, with 17 bases between them. The CDR3 consists of 15 residues. Here the CDR3 DNA reads TGTGCCAGCAGTTTAGGCGGCGTAGGGACTCGCGGCTACACCTTC. Protein sequence: CASSLGGVGTRGYTF.